This TCR beta chain emerged from a study of blood T cell repertoires in COVID-19. Germline V gene lookup returns CDR1 LNHDA and CDR2 SQIVND (reference sequence). Losses at the gene ends were 5 bases for V and 3 bases for J; bases not matched to a gene: 3. The CDR3 is 13 residues long. The repertoire was sequenced with immunoSEQ multiplex PCR; TCRdb's copy has only in-frame clones and lacks some. The table shows 250,000 to 400,000 clones, with about 85% occurring only once. This clone was seen just once. Sequenced sample: PBMCs or T cells enriched from blood (not recorded which). This chain joins TRBV19 and TRBJ2-7; 8 bases agree with TRBD1. This receptor was taken from a woman in her 30s who had been exposed to COVID-19. The CDR3 sequence: CASSGTGYYEQYF. CDR3 sequence (DNA): TGTGCCAGTAGTGGGACAGGTTACTACGAGCAGTACTTC.